Listed below are T cell receptor beta chains from one sample, sequenced in a study of human T cells and chemical hapten exposure. TCRdb analysed the RACE reads with MiXCR anew, one entry per CDR3 protein. This sample carries around 380,000 distinct CDR3 sequences, approximately 5.1% of them seen once, and the ten largest clones take under 3%. The material sequenced was whole blood, taken in connection with sensitization to the hapten diphenylcyclopropenone (DPC). The receptors stem from a woman aged 45 to 65 with alopecia areata. Some clones in this sample may be carry-over from other donors' samples. CDR3s include the opening cysteine and the closing phenylalanine or tryptophan. D genes are given only for firm matches. Rows may omit the clone size; those that give it use once, few, many or a size class.

v_gene: TRBV12-3/TRBV12-4
j_gene: TRBJ1-5
abundance: many
d_gene: TRBD1
CDR3aa: CASSSDREGQPQHF
CDR3nt: TGTGCCAGCAGTTCCGACAGGGAGGGACAGCCCCAGCATTTT

v_gene: TRBV28
j_gene: TRBJ1-2
abundance: many
d_gene: -
CDR3aa: CVSASPARGYGYTF
CDR3nt: TGTGTCTCAGCGTCACCGGCTCGAGGCTATGGCTACACCTTC

v_gene: TRBV27
j_gene: TRBJ2-1
abundance: -
d_gene: TRBD2
CDR3aa: CASSPLAGGQYEQFF
CDR3nt: TGTGCCAGCAGTCCTCTAGCGGGAGGGCAATATGAGCAGTTCTTC

v_gene: TRBV6-5
j_gene: TRBJ1-5
abundance: many
d_gene: -
CDR3aa: CASSRSWQASQPQHF
CDR3nt: TGTGCCAGCAGTCGTTCCTGGCAGGCGAGTCAGCCCCAGCATTTT

v_gene: TRBV5-6
j_gene: TRBJ1-1
abundance: many
d_gene: -
CDR3aa: CASSLAGQTNTEAFF
CDR3nt: TGTGCCAGCAGCTTGGCAGGTCAGACGAACACTGAAGCTTTCTTT

v_gene: TRBV5-1
j_gene: TRBJ2-1
abundance: few
d_gene: TRBD2
CDR3aa: CASSFTGTSGNEQFF
CDR3nt: TGCGCCAGCAGTTTTACCGGGACTAGCGGGAATGAGCAGTTCTTC

v_gene: TRBV5-1
j_gene: TRBJ1-5
abundance: many
d_gene: -
CDR3aa: CASSLDSSQPQHF
CDR3nt: TGCGCCAGCAGCTTGGATTCTTCCCAGCCCCAGCATTTT

v_gene: TRBV7-8
j_gene: TRBJ1-2
abundance: -
d_gene: -
CDR3aa: CASSFNRDGYGYTF
CDR3nt: TGTGCCAGCAGCTTTAACCGAGACGGCTATGGCTACACCTTC

v_gene: TRBV7-6
j_gene: TRBJ2-6
abundance: few
d_gene: -
CDR3aa: CASSIMSLGASGANVLTF
CDR3nt: TGTGCCAGCAGCATCATGAGCCTAGGGGCCTCTGGGGCCAACGTCCTGACTTTC

v_gene: TRBV28
j_gene: TRBJ2-3
abundance: few
d_gene: TRBD1
CDR3aa: CASRPQGDADTQYF
CDR3nt: TGTGCCAGCAGGCCACAGGGGGACGCAGATACGCAGTATTTT

v_gene: TRBV12-3/TRBV12-4
j_gene: TRBJ1-1
abundance: -
d_gene: -
CDR3aa: CASSLERFAEAFF
CDR3nt: TGTGCCAGCAGCCTGGAGAGGTTCGCTGAAGCTTTCTTT

v_gene: TRBV30
j_gene: TRBJ1-5
abundance: many
d_gene: -
CDR3aa: CAWSEAGGYQPQHF
CDR3nt: TGTGCCTGGAGTGAGGCCGGTGGGTATCAGCCCCAGCATTTT

v_gene: TRBV7-9
j_gene: TRBJ2-3
abundance: few
d_gene: TRBD2
CDR3aa: CASSLNVLADTDTQYF
CDR3nt: TGTGCCAGCAGCTTAAACGTTCTAGCGGACACAGATACGCAGTATTTT

v_gene: TRBV3-1
j_gene: TRBJ2-3
abundance: -
d_gene: -
CDR3aa: CASSQVRAHRGTDTQYF
CDR3nt: TGTGCCAGCAGCCAAGTACGAGCGCATCGCGGCACAGATACGCAGTATTTT

v_gene: TRBV7-9
j_gene: TRBJ2-2
abundance: once
d_gene: -
CDR3aa: CASSLAANTNTGELFF
CDR3nt: TGTGCCAGCAGCTTAGCAGCGAACACGAACACCGGGGAGCTGTTTTTT

v_gene: TRBV2
j_gene: TRBJ2-7
abundance: many
d_gene: -
CDR3aa: CASSEQGSLRSYEQYF
CDR3nt: TGTGCCAGCAGTGAACAGGGGAGCCTGAGATCCTACGAGCAGTACTTC

v_gene: TRBV9
j_gene: TRBJ2-5
abundance: few
d_gene: -
CDR3aa: CASSVASRGGIQETQYF
CDR3nt: TGTGCCAGCAGCGTAGCCAGCAGGGGGGGAATACAAGAGACCCAGTACTTC

v_gene: TRBV12-3/TRBV12-4
j_gene: TRBJ1-3
abundance: few
d_gene: -
CDR3aa: CASSLRGTPDHSGNTIYF
CDR3nt: TGTGCCAGCAGTTTGCGGGGAACCCCGGACCACTCTGGAAACACCATATATTTT

v_gene: TRBV6-1
j_gene: TRBJ1-1
abundance: few
d_gene: -
CDR3aa: CASSVGFWMNTEAFF
CDR3nt: TGTGCCAGCAGTGTTGGATTTTGGATGAACACTGAAGCTTTCTTT

v_gene: TRBV20-1
j_gene: TRBJ2-7
abundance: -
d_gene: -
CDR3aa: CSAPLGGAYEQYF
CDR3nt: TGCAGTGCCCCACTGGGGGGAGCCTACGAGCAGTACTTC

v_gene: TRBV6-1
j_gene: TRBJ2-3
abundance: many
d_gene: -
CDR3aa: CASSEPGSYTQYF
CDR3nt: TGTGCCAGCAGTGAACCCGGCAGCTATACGCAGTATTTT

v_gene: TRBV27
j_gene: TRBJ1-3
abundance: -
d_gene: -
CDR3aa: CASSPLGTPGNTIYF
CDR3nt: TGTGCCAGCAGCCCCTTGGGGACACCCGGAAACACCATATATTTT

v_gene: TRBV7-8
j_gene: TRBJ2-5
abundance: -
d_gene: -
CDR3aa: CASSPRDPGVETQYF
CDR3nt: TGTGCCAGCAGCCCACGGGACCCCGGAGTTGAGACCCAGTACTTC

v_gene: TRBV28
j_gene: TRBJ1-2
abundance: few
d_gene: -
CDR3aa: CASSLRGGRIYGYTF
CDR3nt: TGTGCCAGCAGTTTACGGGGGGGGCGCATCTATGGCTACACCTTC

v_gene: TRBV29-1
j_gene: TRBJ2-7
abundance: many
d_gene: TRBD1
CDR3aa: CSVGTGAYEQYF
CDR3nt: TGCAGCGTTGGGACAGGAGCCTACGAGCAGTACTTC